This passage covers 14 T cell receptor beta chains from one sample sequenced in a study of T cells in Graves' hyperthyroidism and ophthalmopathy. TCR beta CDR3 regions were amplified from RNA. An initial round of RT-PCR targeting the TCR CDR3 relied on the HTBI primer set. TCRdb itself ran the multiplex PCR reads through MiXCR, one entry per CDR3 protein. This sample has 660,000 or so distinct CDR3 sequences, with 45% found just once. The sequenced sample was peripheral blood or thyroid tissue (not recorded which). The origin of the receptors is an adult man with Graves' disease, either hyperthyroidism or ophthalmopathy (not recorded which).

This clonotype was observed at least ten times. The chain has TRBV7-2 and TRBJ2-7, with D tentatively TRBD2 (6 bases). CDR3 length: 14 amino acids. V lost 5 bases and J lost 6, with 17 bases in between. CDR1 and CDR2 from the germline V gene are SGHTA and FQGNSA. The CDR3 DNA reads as TGTGCCAGCAGCCAATGGGTAGCGGCAGGCGAGCAGTACTTC. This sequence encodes CASSQWVAAGEQYF.

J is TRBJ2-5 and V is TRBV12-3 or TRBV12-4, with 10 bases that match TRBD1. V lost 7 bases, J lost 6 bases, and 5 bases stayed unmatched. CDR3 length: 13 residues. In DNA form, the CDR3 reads TGTGCCAGCATTTGGACAGGGGGGAAGACCCAGTACTTC. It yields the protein CASIWTGGKTQYF.

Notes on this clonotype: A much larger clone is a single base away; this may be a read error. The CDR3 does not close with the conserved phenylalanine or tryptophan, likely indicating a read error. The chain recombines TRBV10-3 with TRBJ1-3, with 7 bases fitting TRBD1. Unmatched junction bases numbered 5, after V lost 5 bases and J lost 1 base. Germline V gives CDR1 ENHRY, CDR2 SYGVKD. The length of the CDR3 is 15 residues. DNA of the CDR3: TGTGCCATCAGTCGACCGGGACAGTCTGGAAACACCATATATTAT. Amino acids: CAISRPGQSGNTIYY.

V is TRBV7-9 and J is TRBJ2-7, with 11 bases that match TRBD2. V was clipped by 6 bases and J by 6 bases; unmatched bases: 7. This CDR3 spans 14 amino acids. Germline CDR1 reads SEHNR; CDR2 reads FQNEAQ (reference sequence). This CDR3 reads CASSPGTSGLEQYF. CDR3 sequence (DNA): TGTGCCAGCAGTCCCGGGACTAGCGGTCTCGAGCAGTACTTC.

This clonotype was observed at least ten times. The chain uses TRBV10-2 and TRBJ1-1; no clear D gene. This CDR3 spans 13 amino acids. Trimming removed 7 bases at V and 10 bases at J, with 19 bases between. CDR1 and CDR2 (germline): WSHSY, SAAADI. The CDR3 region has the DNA TGCGCCAGCACTAACTCGGGCCTTCCGGTAGCTTTCTTT. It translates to CASTNSGLPVAFF.

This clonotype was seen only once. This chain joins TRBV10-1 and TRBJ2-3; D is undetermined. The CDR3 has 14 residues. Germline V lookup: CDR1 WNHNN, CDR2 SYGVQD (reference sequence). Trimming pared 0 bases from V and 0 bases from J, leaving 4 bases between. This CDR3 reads CASSESRSTDTQYF. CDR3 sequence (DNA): TGCGCCAGCAGTGAGTCGCGAAGCACAGATACGCAGTATTTT.

The DNA for the CDR3 is TGTGCCAGCAGTGGACAGGGGAACGGGGGCTACACCTTC. Protein product: CASSGQGNGGYTF. The chain employs TRBV2 and TRBJ1-2, with 8 bases that match TRBD1. Germline V gene lookup returns CDR1 SNHLY and CDR2 FYNNEI. CDR3 size: 13 residues. The V and J ends lost 4 bases and 8 bases, in that order; junction bases with no gene match: 6.

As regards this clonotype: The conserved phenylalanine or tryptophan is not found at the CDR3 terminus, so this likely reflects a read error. This CDR3 is CSVDVDTIYL. The CDR3 DNA is TGCAGCGTTGATGTGGACACCATATATCTT. The gene calls are TRBV29-1 and TRBJ1-3; D gene ambiguous. Germline V gene sequence: CDR1 SQVTM, CDR2 ANQGSEA. Trimming removed 3 bases at V and 8 bases at J, with 5 bases between. This CDR3 is 10 amino acids long.

CDR3 in amino acids: CATSRDQDTYGYTF. The CDR3 DNA reads TGTGCCACCAGCAGAGATCAGGATACCTATGGCTACACCTTC. The rearrangement uses TRBV15 and TRBJ1-2; no firm D call. Germline V gene lookup returns CDR1 LNHNV and CDR2 YYDKDF (reference sequence). V dropped 0 bases and J dropped 4 bases, with 9 bases sitting between them. The CDR3 is made up of 14 amino acids.

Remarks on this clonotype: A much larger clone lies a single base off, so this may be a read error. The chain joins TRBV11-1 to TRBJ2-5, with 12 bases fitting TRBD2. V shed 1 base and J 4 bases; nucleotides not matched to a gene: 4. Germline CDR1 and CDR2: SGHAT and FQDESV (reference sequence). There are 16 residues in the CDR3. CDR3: CASSLVPSGGAETQYF. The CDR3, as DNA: TGTGCCAGCAGCTTAGTGCCTAGCGGGGGGGCAGAGACCCAGTACTTC.

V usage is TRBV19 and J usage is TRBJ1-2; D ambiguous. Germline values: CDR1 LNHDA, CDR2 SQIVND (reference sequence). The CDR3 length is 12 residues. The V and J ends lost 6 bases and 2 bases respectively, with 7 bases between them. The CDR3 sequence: CASRTPNYGYTF. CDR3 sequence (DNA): TGTGCCAGTAGGACACCAAACTATGGCTACACCTTC. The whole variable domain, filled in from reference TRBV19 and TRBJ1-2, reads DGGITQSPKYLFRKEGQNVTLSCEQNLNHDAMYWYRQDPGQGLRLIYYSQIVNDFQKGDIAEGYSVSREKKESFPLTVTSAQKNPTAFYLCASRTPNYGYTFGSGTRLTVV.

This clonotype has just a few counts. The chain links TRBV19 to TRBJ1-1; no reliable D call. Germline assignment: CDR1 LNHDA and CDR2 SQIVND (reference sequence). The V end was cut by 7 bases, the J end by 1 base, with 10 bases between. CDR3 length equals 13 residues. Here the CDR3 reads CASKHQENTEAFF. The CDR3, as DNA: TGTGCCAGTAAACACCAAGAGAACACTGAAGCTTTCTTT.

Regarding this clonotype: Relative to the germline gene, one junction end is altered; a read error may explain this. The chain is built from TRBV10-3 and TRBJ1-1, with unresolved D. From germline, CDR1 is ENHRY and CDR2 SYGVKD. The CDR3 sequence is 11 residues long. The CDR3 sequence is CASSWAAEAFF. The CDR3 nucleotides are TGTGCCAGCAGTTGGGCGGCTGAAGCTTTCTTT.

The CDR3 DNA sequence: TGTGCCAGCGTCGGCAACAGGGGGCTAAACTACGAGCAGTACTTC. It is translated as CASVGNRGLNYEQYF. V and J are TRBV7-9 and TRBJ2-7; 9 nucleotides match TRBD1. CDR1 is SEHNR and CDR2 is FQNEAQ in the germline V gene (reference sequence). V was pared by 8 bases and J by 3 bases, with 11 bases of the junction left unmatched. The CDR3 contains 15 residues.